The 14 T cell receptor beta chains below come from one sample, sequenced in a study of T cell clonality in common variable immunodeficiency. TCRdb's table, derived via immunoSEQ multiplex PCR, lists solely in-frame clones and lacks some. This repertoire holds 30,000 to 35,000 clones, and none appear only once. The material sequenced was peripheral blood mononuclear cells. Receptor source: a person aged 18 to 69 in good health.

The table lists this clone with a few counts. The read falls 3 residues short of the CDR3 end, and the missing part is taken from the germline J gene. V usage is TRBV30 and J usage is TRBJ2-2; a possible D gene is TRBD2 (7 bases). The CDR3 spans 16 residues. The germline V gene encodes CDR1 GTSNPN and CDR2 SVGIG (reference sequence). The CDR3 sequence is CAWSVRRGGVAEKLFF. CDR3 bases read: TGTGCCTGGAGTGTAAGAAGGGGGGGAGTAGCCGAAAAG.

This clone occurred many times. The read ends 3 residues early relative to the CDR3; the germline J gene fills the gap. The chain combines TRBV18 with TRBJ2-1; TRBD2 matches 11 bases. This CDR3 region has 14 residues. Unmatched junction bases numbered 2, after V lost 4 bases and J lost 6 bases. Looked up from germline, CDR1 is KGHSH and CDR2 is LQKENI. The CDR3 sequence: CASSRLAGTNEQFF. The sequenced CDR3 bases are TGTGCCAGCTCACGACTAGCGGGGACCAATGAG.

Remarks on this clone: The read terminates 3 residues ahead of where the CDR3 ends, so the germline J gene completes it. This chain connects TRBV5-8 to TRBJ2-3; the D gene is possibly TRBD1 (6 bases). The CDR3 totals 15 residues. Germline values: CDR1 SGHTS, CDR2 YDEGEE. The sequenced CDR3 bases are TGTGCCAGCAGCTTGGGGGGGCAGGTTAATCAGCCG. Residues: CASSLGGQVNQP. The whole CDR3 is CASSLGGQVNQPQYF. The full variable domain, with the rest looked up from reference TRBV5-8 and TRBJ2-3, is EAGVTQSPTHLIKTRGQQATLRCSPISGHTSVYWYQQALGLGLQFLLWYDEGEERNRGNFPPRFSGRQFPNYSSELNVNALELEDSALYLCASSLGGQVNQPQYFGPGTRLTVL.

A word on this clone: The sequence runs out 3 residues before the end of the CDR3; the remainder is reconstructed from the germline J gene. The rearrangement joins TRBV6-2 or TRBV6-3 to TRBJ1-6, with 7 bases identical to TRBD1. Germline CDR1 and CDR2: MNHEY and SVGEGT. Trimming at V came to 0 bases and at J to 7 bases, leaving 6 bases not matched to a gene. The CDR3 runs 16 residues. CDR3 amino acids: CASSYSQTGKNSPLHF. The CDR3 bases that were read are TGTGCCAGCAGTTACTCGCAGACAGGGAAAAATTCACCC.

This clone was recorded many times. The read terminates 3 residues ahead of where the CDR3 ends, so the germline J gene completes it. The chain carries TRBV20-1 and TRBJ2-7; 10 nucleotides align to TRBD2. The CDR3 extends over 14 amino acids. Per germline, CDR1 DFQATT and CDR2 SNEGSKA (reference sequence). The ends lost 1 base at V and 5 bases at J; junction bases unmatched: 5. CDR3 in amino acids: CSARGLAGAHEQYF. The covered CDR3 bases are TGCAGTGCTAGAGGTCTAGCGGGAGCCCACGAG.

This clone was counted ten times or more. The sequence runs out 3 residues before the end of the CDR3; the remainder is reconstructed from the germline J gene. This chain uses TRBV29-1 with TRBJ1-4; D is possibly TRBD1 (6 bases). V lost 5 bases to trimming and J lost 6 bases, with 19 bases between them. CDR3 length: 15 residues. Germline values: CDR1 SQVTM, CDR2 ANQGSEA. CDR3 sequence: CSVSRSGVSHEKLFF. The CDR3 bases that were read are TGCAGCGTTTCGAGGTCAGGGGTTTCCCATGAAAAA.

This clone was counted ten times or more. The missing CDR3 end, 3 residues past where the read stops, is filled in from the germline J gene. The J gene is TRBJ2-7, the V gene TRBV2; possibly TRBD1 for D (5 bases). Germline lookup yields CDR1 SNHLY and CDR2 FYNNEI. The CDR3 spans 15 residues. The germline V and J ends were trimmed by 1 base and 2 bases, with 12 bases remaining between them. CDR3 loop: CASSEVLGVAYEQYF. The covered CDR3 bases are TGTGCCAGCAGTGAAGTGTTAGGGGTGGCCTACGAG.

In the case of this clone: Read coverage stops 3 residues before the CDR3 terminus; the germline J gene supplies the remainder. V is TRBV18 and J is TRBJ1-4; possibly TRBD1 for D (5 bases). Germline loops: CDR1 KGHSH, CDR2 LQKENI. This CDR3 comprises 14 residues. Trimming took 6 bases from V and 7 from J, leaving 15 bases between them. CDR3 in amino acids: CASSLMQGPEKLFF. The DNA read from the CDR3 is TGTGCCAGCTCGCTCATGCAGGGTCCTGAAAAA. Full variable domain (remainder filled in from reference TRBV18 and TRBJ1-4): NAGVMQNPRHLVRRRGQEARLRCSPMKGHSHVYWYRQLPEEGLKFMVYLQKENIIDESGMPKERFSAEFPKEGPSILRIQQVVRGDSAAYFCASSLMQGPEKLFFGSGTQLSVL.

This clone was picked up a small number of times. The CDR3 DNA, read in part, is TGTGCCAGCAGCTTATCTAGCGGAACCTACGAG. Its protein product is CASSLSSGTYE. In full, the CDR3 is CASSLSSGTYEQYF. This rearrangement joins TRBV11-2 to TRBJ2-7; 7 bases are shared with TRBD2. The observed sequence ends 3 residues before the CDR3 terminus, with the missing tail filled in from the germline J gene. V gave up 2 bases and J gave up 2 bases; unmatched junction bases: 3. The CDR3 totals 14 residues. CDR1 and CDR2 (germline): SGHAT, FQNNGV.

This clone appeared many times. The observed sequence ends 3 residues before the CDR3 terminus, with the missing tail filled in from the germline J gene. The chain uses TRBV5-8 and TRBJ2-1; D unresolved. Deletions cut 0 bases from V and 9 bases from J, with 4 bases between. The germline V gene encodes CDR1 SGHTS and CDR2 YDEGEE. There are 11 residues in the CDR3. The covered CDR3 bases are TGTGCCAGCAGCTTGGTCCTTGAG. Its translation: CASSLVLE. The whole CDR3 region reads CASSLVLEQFF.

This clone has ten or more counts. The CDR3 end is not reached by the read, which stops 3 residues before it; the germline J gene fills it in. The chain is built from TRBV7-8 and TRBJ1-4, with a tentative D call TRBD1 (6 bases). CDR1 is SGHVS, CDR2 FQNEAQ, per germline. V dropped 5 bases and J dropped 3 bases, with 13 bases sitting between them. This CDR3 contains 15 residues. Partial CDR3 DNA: TGTGCCAGCAGCGTGTACAGGGTCCCTAATGAAAAA. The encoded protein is CASSVYRVPNEK. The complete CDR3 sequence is CASSVYRVPNEKLFF.

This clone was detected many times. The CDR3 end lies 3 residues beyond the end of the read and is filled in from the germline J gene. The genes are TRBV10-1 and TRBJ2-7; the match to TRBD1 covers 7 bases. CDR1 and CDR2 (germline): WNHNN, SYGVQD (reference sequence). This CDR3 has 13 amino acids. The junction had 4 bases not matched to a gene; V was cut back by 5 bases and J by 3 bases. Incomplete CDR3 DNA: TGCGCCAGCAGTCAAACAGGGGTCTACGAG. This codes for CASSQTGVYE. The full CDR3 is CASSQTGVYEQYF.

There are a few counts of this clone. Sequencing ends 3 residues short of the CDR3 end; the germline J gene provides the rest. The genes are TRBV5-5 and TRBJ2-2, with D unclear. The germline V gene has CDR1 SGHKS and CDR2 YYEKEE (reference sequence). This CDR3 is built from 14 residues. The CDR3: CASSLLWAPSPLFF. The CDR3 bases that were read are TGTGCCAGCAGCTTGCTATGGGCCCCTTCACCG.

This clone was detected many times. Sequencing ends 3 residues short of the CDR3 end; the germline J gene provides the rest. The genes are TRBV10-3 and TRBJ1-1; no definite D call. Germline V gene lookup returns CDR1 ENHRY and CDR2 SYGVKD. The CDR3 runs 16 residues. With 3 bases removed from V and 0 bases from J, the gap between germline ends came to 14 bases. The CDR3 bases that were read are TGTGCCATCAGTGACGTCTCGGGGTCTATGAACACTGAA. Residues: CAISDVSGSMNTE. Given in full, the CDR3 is CAISDVSGSMNTEAFF.